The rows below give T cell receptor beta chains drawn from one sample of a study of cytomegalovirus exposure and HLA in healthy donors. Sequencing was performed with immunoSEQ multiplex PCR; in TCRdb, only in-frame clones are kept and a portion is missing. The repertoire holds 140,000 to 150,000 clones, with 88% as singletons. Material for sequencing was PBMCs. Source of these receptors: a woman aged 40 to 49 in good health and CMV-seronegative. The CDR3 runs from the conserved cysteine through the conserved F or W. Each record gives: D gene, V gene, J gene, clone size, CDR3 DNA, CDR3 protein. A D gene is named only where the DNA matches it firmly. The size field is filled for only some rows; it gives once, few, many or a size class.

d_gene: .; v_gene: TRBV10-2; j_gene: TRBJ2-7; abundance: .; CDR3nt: TGCGCCAGCAGTGAACCCGCGGAGGTAGCCTACGAGCAGTACTTC; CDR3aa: CASSEPAEVAYEQYF
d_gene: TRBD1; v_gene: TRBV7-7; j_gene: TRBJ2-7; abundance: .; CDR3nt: TGTGCCAGCAGCTTGGACAGGGGTTACGAGCAGTACTTC; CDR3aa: CASSLDRGYEQYF
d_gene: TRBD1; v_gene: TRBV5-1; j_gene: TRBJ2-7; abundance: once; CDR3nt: TGCGCCAGCAGCTCGATGACAGGGGGTTGGAACGAGCAGTACTTC; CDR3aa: CASSSMTGGWNEQYF
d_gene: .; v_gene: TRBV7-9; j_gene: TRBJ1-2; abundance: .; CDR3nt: TGTGCCAGCTCACGACAGTTGGATTCTAACTATGGCTACACCTTC; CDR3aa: CASSRQLDSNYGYTF
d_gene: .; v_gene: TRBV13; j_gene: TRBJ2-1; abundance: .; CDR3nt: TGTGCCAGCAGCGTTCAACAGGGTAGTGAGCAGTTCTTC; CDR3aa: CASSVQQGSEQFF
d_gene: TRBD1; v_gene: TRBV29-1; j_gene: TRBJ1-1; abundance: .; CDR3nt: TGCAGCGGCGGACAGGGGTATGGCACTGAAGCTTTCTTT; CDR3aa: CSGGQGYGTEAFF
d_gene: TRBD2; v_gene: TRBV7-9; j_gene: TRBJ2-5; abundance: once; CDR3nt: TGTGCCAGCAGCCCCGAATTAGCGGGAGTGGTGGAGACCCAGTACTTC; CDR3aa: CASSPELAGVVETQYF
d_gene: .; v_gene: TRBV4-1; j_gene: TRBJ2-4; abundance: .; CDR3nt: TGCGCCAGCAGCCAAGATCCCCCGAACATTCAGTACTTC; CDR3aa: CASSQDPPNIQYF
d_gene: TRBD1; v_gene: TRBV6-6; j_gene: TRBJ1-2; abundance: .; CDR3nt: TGTGCCAGCAGGCCGCCGGGACAGGGGATATTTGGCTACACCTTC; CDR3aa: CASRPPGQGIFGYTF
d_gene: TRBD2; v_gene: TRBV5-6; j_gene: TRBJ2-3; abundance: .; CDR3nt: TGTGCCAGCAGCTTGGGACTAGCGGGAGGCTACACAGATACGCAGTATTTT; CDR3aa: CASSLGLAGGYTDTQYF